Following are 5 T cell receptor beta chains from one sample sequenced in a study of T cell repertoires in cytomegalovirus infection. TCRdb fed the reads into MiXCR, producing one record per CDR3 protein. The table records approximately 910,000 distinct CDR3 sequences, approximately 31% of them present only once. The antigens of these receptors remain unknown. The input for sequencing was cultured CD8+ T cells from PBMCs, taken from culture after CMV antigen stimulation. The receptors come from a human donor in good health (CMV status not recorded). Some clones in this sample may be carry-over from other donors' samples.

The V call is TRBV24-1, the J call TRBJ1-2; D remains ambiguous. The CDR3 consists of 15 residues. Germline-derived CDR1 and CDR2 are KGHDR and SFDVKD. Trimming left V 4 bases short and J 1 base short, with 12 bases between. Here the CDR3 DNA reads TGTGCCACCAGTGACTCGCGTACACTTAACTATGGCTACACCTTC. Translation gives CATSDSRTLNYGYTF.

The V gene is TRBV29-1, the J gene TRBJ2-3; 9 bases are shared with TRBD1. Germline loops: CDR1 SQVTM, CDR2 ANQGSEA. Trimming took 0 bases from V and 1 from J; bases not matched to a gene: 11. CDR3 length: 18 amino acids. CDR3 sequence (DNA): TGCAGCGTTGAAGAAGTGTGGACAGGGGTCGAGGGCACAGATACGCAGTATTTT. Translated, it gives CSVEEVWTGVEGTDTQYF.

The sample holds a few counts of this clonotype. DNA of the CDR3: TGTGCCAGCAGCTTGGAGGCAGGAACTAATGAAAAACTGTTTTTT. Translated: CASSLEAGTNEKLFF. This rearrangement joins TRBV5-4 to TRBJ1-4; no reliable D call. Looked up from germline, CDR1 is SGHNT and CDR2 is YYREEE (reference sequence). CDR3 length: 15 residues. Trimming removed 0 bases at V and 1 base at J, with 7 bases between.

This clonotype was seen a handful of times. V gene TRBV7-6 combines with J gene TRBJ1-2; D is uncertain. The ends were cut back, 6 bases at V and 3 bases at J, with 17 bases in the middle. The CDR3 is 15 residues long. In germline, CDR1 is SGHVS, CDR2 FNYEAQ. The CDR3 sequence is CASSLRTRLYYGYTF. CDR3 bases: TGTGCCAGCAGTTTGAGGACTCGGCTCTACTATGGCTACACCTTC. The full variable domain, its missing parts supplied by reference TRBV7-6 and TRBJ1-2, is GAGVSQSPRYKVTKRGQDVALRCDPISGHVSLYWYRQALGQGPEFLTYFNYEAQQDKSGLPNDRFSAERPEGSISTLTIQRTEQRDSAMYRCASSLRTRLYYGYTFGSGTRLTVV.

The rearrangement links TRBV27 to TRBJ2-3; D is unresolved. Germline V gene sequence: CDR1 MNHEY, CDR2 SMNVEV (reference sequence). Trimming took 4 bases from V and 2 from J, leaving 13 bases between them. The CDR3 runs 15 residues. In DNA form, the CDR3 reads TGTGCCAGCAGTTCCTGGGGTAGCTTCACAGATACGCAGTATTTT. This codes for CASSSWGSFTDTQYF.